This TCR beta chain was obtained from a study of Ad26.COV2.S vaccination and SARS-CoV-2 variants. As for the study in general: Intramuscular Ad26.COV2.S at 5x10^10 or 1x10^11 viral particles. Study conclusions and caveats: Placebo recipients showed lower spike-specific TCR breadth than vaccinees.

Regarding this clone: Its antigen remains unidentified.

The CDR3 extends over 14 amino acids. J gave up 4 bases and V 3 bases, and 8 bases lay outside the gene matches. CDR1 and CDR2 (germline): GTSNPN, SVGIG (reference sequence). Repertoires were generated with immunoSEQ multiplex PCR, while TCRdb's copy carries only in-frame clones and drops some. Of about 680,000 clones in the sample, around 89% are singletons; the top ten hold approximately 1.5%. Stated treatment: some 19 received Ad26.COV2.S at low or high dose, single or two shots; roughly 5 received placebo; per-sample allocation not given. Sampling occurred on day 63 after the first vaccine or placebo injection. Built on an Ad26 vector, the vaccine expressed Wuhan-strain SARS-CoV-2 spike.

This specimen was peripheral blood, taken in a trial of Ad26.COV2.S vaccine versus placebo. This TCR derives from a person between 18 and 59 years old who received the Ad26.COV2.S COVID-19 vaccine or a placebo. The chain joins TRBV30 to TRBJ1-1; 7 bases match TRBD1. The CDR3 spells CAWSRDSGGTEAFF. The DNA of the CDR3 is TGTGCCTGGAGCCGGGACAGTGGCGGCACTGAAGCTTTCTTT. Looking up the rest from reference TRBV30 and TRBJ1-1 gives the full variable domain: SQTIHQWPATLVQPVGSPLSLECTVEGTSNPNLYWYRQAAGRGLQLLFYSVGIGQISSEVPQNLSASRPQDRQFILSSKKLLLSDSGFYLCAWSRDSGGTEAFFGQGTRLTVV.